This TCR beta chain emerged from a study of blood T cell repertoires in COVID-19. Study overall: Sites in the United States, Italy and Spain provided acute and convalescent COVID-19 samples.

In the source study's methods: Amplification from reference gene primers served as the basis for estimated nucleated cell counts. Clones were sequenced by immunoSEQ multiplex PCR, and TCRdb holds only the in-frame ones, with some missing. The V and J calls and the clone size are those of that table, but D and trimming were determined from the DNA. This table has some 300,000 clones, approximately 91% appearing once. CDR1 MNHEY and CDR2 SVGAGI come from the germline V gene. The CDR3 totals 14 residues. V lost 6 bases to trimming and J lost 0 bases, with 8 bases between them. Participants came from fewer than 25 US areas, aged roughly 18 to 89 years. Cohort 3 donors counted as recovered after two negative PCRs, clearance, or resolved symptoms.

The origin of this receptor is a woman aged 40 to 50 who had recovered from COVID-19. Source material: PBMCs or T cells enriched from blood (not recorded which). The J gene is TRBJ1-4, the V gene TRBV6-5; a weak D match, TRBD1 (6 bases). Here the CDR3 DNA reads TGTGCCAGCAGCAGGGGTCCAACTAATGAAAAACTGTTTTTT. Residues: CASSRGPTNEKLFF.